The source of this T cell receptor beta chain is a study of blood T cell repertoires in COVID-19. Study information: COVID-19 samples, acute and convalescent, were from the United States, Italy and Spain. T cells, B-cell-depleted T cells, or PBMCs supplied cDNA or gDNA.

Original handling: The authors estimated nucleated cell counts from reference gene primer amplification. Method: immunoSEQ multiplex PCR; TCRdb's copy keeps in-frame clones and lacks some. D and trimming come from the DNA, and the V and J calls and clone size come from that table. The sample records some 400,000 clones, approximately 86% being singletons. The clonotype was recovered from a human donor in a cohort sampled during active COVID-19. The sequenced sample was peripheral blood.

CDR3 sequence: CASSKGTGIFGETQYF. CDR3 in DNA: TGTGCCAGTAGTAAAGGGACAGGGATTTTTGGAGAGACCCAGTACTTC. The genes are TRBV19 and TRBJ2-5; 9 bases match TRBD1. The CDR3 sequence is 16 residues long. Germline CDR1 and CDR2: LNHDA and SQIVND (reference sequence). Germline trimming cut 4 bases from V and 4 bases from J; bases unmatched to any gene: 10.